The 17 T cell receptor beta chains below were found in one sample sequenced in a study of cytomegalovirus exposure and HLA in healthy donors (dated by TCRdb to 2017 to 2019). Library preparation was by the immunoSEQ multiplex PCR assay. For the multiplex PCR, a mixture combining 60 forward primers for TCR Vbeta segments and 13 reverse primers for TCR Jbeta segments was used. TCRdb retrieved this table from immuneACCESS and kept in-frame rearrangements only. Not all clones are present; in checked studies, unresolved V genes account for under half, and no reason is known for the remainder. This sample holds roughly 200,000 clones; 75% to 90% were observed only once. Around 0.99% of the sample is held by the ten biggest clonotypes. The sequencing input was PBMCs. These receptors originate from a boy younger than 10 in good health and CMV-seronegative.

The rearrangement links TRBV5-6 to TRBJ2-1, with D perhaps TRBD2 (6 bases). The CDR3 consists of 14 residues. V was clipped by 6 bases and J by 1 base, with 11 bases between them. CDR1 and CDR2 from the germline V gene are SGHDT and YYEEEE. The CDR3 protein is CASNPAGSYNEQFF. DNA of the CDR3: TGTGCCAGCAACCCGGCGGGGTCCTACAATGAGCAGTTCTTC.

The chain couples TRBV28 to TRBJ2-3; D is unclear. CDR1 is MDHEN and CDR2 is SYDVKM in the germline V gene. V was cut by 3 bases and J by 1 base, with 11 bases left in between. The length of the CDR3 is 15 residues. The CDR3 coding sequence is TGTGCCAGCAGTTTTGTACAGTTCCGCACAGATACGCAGTATTTT. Amino acids: CASSFVQFRTDTQYF.

The chain links TRBV7-3 to TRBJ2-1, with D perhaps TRBD2 (7 bases). V was cut by 5 bases and J by 2 bases, with 19 bases left in between. The CDR3 sequence is 17 residues long. The germline CDR1 and CDR2 sequences are SGHTA and FQGTGA. CDR3 DNA sequence: TGTGCCAGCAGCCCCCATGGGGGCGGGGGACCCTACAATGAGCAGTTCTTC. Encoded protein: CASSPHGGGGPYNEQFF. Using reference TRBV7-3 and TRBJ2-1 for the parts outside the CDR3, the full variable domain is GAGVSQTPSNKVTEKGKYVELRCDPISGHTALYWYRQSLGQGPEFLIYFQGTGAADDSGLPNDRFFAVRPEGSVSTLKIQRTERGDSAVYLCASSPHGGGGPYNEQFFGPGTRLTVL.

The chain combines TRBV28 with TRBJ2-5; D uncertain. Trimming pared 8 bases from V and 1 base from J, leaving 17 bases between. Germline CDR1 and CDR2: MDHEN and SYDVKM. The CDR3 spans 15 residues. CDR3 amino acids: CASRSWRPTQETQYF. The DNA of the CDR3 is TGTGCCAGCCGATCTTGGAGACCCACCCAAGAGACCCAGTACTTC.

The V gene is TRBV29-1, the J gene TRBJ2-1, with 9 bases fitting TRBD2. Germline-derived CDR1 and CDR2 are SQVTM and ANQGSEA. The CDR3 has 18 amino acids. The V gene end was trimmed by 4 bases and the J gene end by 4 bases; junction bases not matched to a gene: 17. The CDR3 loop is CSVAPGLMAGGPYNEQFF. CDR3 nucleotides: TGCAGCGTTGCCCCGGGTTTAATGGCGGGAGGGCCTTACAATGAGCAGTTCTTC.

The chain is built from TRBV5-6 and TRBJ2-3; TRBD2 aligns across 8 bases. This CDR3 has 16 amino acids. V gave up 4 bases and J gave up 2 bases; unmatched junction bases: 9. Germline values: CDR1 SGHDT, CDR2 YYEEEE. The CDR3 DNA is TGTGCCAGCAGCCCCCCGGGCGGGGGGCCCACAGATACGCAGTATTTT. This codes for CASSPPGGGPTDTQYF.

This rearrangement joins TRBV28 to TRBJ2-3, with TRBD2 as a possible D gene (6 bases). Between the trimmed V and J ends, which lost 2 bases and 7 bases, there was a span of 13 bases. Germline CDR1 reads MDHEN; CDR2 reads SYDVKM. The CDR3 sequence is 14 residues long. CDR3 DNA sequence: TGTGCCAGCAGTTTAAGTCTAGCGCCTTATACGCAGTATTTT. Translated: CASSLSLAPYTQYF.

The V call is TRBV19, the J call TRBJ1-4, with D unresolved. The CDR3 runs 12 residues. Germline CDR1 LNHDA, CDR2 SQIVND (reference sequence). V gave up 4 bases and J gave up 8 bases, with 8 bases separating them. The CDR3 region is CASSNEGEKLFF. The DNA for the CDR3 is TGTGCCAGTAGTAACGAGGGAGAAAAACTGTTTTTT.

J is TRBJ1-3 and V is TRBV6-5; a possible D gene is TRBD1 (5 bases). The CDR3 covers 16 residues. The germline V and J ends were trimmed by 0 bases and 4 bases, with 13 bases remaining between them. Germline V lookup: CDR1 MNHEY, CDR2 SVGAGI. CDR3 coding DNA: TGTGCCAGCAGTTACTCCGGGGGAAAAAACGGAAACACCATATATTTT. Its translation: CASSYSGGKNGNTIYF.

V gene TRBV7-9 combines with J gene TRBJ1-5; no firm D call. CDR3 size: 14 residues. V was trimmed by 8 bases and J by 5 bases, leaving 16 bases between them. Germline CDR1 SEHNR, CDR2 FQNEAQ (reference sequence). In DNA form, the CDR3 reads TGTGCCAGCTCAGGCAGACAATCATATCAGCCCCAGCATTTT. This sequence encodes CASSGRQSYQPQHF.

V and J are TRBV5-4 and TRBJ1-5; 7 bases match TRBD1. CDR1 SGHNT and CDR2 YYREEE come from the germline V gene (reference sequence). This CDR3 spans 14 amino acids. J gave up 6 bases and V 4 bases, and 7 bases lay outside the gene matches. The CDR3 is CASSVDRSTQPQHF. In nucleotides, the CDR3 is TGTGCCAGCAGCGTGGACAGGTCCACTCAGCCCCAGCATTTT.

The chain is built from TRBV6-1 and TRBJ2-7, with a tentative D call TRBD1 (6 bases). Germline loops: CDR1 MNHNS, CDR2 SASEGT. The V end lost 6 bases, the J end lost 4 bases, and 19 bases lay between the germline ends. This CDR3 is built from 15 residues. The CDR3 reads CASSLTGFGGYEQYF. CDR3 in DNA: TGTGCCAGCAGCCTTACAGGGTTTGGTGGATACGAGCAGTACTTC.

A single count supports this clone. The gene calls are TRBV9 and TRBJ1-3; 7 bases match TRBD1. The length of the CDR3 is 16 residues. Trimming removed 6 bases from V and 2 bases from J; junction bases left unmatched: 11. CDR1 is SGDLS, CDR2 YYNGEE, per germline. The CDR3 nucleotides read TGTGCCAGCAACCGGGACAGTCTATTTGCTGGAAACACCATATATTTT. Translated: CASNRDSLFAGNTIYF.

This clone showed up just once. The chain employs TRBV21-1 and TRBJ1-4. TRBV21-1 is reported as a pseudogene. CDR3 length equals 16 residues. In DNA form, the CDR3 reads TGTGCCAGCAGCGGGAGGCGCCTCGTTACGGATGAAAAACTGTTTTTT. This gives the protein CASSGRRLVTDEKLFF.

The chain is built from TRBV28 and TRBJ2-1, with 8 positions matching TRBD1. The CDR3 is 13 residues long. V dropped 6 bases and J dropped 6; count of bases not matched to a gene: 4. Germline CDR1 is MDHEN and CDR2 is SYDVKM. Here the CDR3 DNA reads TGTGCCAGCAGACGACAGGGGCGCAATGAGCAGTTCTTC. Its translation: CASRRQGRNEQFF.

The chain recombines TRBV21-1 with TRBJ1-1; the DNA was not compared with TRBD1, the D call given in the table. TRBV21-1 is labeled a pseudogene. The CDR3 is made up of 20 amino acids. The CDR3 sequence is CASSKELSRGHTGVNTEAFF. CDR3 coding DNA: TGTGCCAGCAGCAAAGAATTGAGCAGGGGGCATACGGGGGTGAACACTGAAGCTTTCTTT.

The chain joins TRBV5-1 to TRBJ2-7; a possible D gene is TRBD1 (5 bases). Germline CDR1 and CDR2: SGHRS and YFSETQ. The CDR3 sequence is 13 residues long. V lost 5 bases and J lost 4, with 13 bases in between. Here the CDR3 reads CASRYTGEYEQYF. In DNA, the CDR3 is TGCGCCAGCAGGTACACAGGAGAATACGAGCAGTACTTC.